What follows are 29 T cell receptor beta chains derived from one specimen sequenced in a study of T cell repertoires in cytomegalovirus infection. Their recognized antigens are unknown. TCRdb independently ran MiXCR on the reads; one entry per CDR3 protein. Of 450,000 to 600,000 distinct CDR3 sequences in the sample, around 35% are singletons; the top ten hold 17%. Here the sequenced sample was cultured PBMCs, taken from culture after CMV antigen stimulation. The source is a human donor in good health (CMV status not recorded). Some clones in this sample may be carry-over from other donors' samples.

This clonotype was recorded a few times. V gene TRBV28 combines with J gene TRBJ1-2; TRBD1 matches at 8 bases. The CDR3 totals 13 residues. Germline CDR1 reads MDHEN; CDR2 reads SYDVKM. Unmatched junction bases numbered 4, after V lost 2 bases and J lost 8 bases. Here the CDR3 DNA reads TGTGCCAGCAGTTTAGCAGGGGGCGGGGGCTACACCTTC. Encoded protein: CASSLAGGGGYTF.

This clonotype was picked up many times. V usage is TRBV7-2 and J usage is TRBJ2-3; D call uncertain. This CDR3 is 14 amino acids long. Germline assignment: CDR1 SGHTA and CDR2 FQGNSA. The V gene lost 5 bases and the J gene lost 6 bases, with 15 bases spanning the gap. CDR3 amino acids: CASSPPPERDTQYF. The CDR3 DNA is TGTGCCAGCAGCCCGCCTCCGGAGAGGGATACGCAGTATTTT.

This clonotype appeared once. This chain uses TRBV4-1 with TRBJ2-1; D may be TRBD2 (6 bases). The CDR3 has 14 residues. V was clipped by 4 bases and J by 7 bases, with 14 bases between them. Germline loops: CDR1 MGHRA, CDR2 YSYEKL. DNA of the CDR3: TGCGCCAGCAGCCCTGTTGGAGGGAAGAATGAGCAGTTCTTC. Its translation: CASSPVGGKNEQFF.

At least ten counts were recorded for this clonotype. The chain uses TRBV7-2 and TRBJ1-5, with 7 nucleotides matching TRBD1. The length of the CDR3 is 13 residues. Germline V gene data show CDR1 as SGHTA and CDR2 as FQGNSA. V lost 5 bases and J lost 7; bases outside the gene matches: 5. The CDR3 DNA reads TGTGCCAGCAGCACAGACAGGGACCAGCCCCAGCATTTT. Translated: CASSTDRDQPQHF.

This sequence joins TRBV20-1 and TRBJ2-3; maybe TRBD2 (6 bases). Germline V gives CDR1 DFQATT, CDR2 SNEGSKA (reference sequence). CDR3 length: 15 residues. The germline V and J ends were trimmed by 0 bases and 4 bases, with 14 bases remaining between them. The CDR3 coding sequence is TGCAGTGCTAGAGATCCGGGAGTTGGGGCAGATACGCAGTATTTT. The encoded protein is CSARDPGVGADTQYF.

V usage is TRBV11-2 and J usage is TRBJ2-5; possibly TRBD1 or TRBD2 for D (5 bases each). The CDR3 consists of 16 residues. Germline V gives CDR1 SGHAT, CDR2 FQNNGV. The V gene lost 4 bases and the J gene lost 5 bases, with 20 bases spanning the gap. The CDR3 DNA sequence: TGTGCCAGCAGCTCAGGAGGATTGGGGCGAGGGGAGACCCAGTACTTC. This codes for CASSSGGLGRGETQYF. Using reference TRBV11-2 and TRBJ2-5 for the parts outside the CDR3, the full variable domain is EAGVAQSPRYKIIEKRQSVAFWCNPISGHATLYWYQQILGQGPKLLIQFQNNGVVDDSQLPKDRFSAERLKGVDSTLKIQPAKLEDSAVYLCASSSGGLGRGETQYFGPGTRLLVL.

This clonotype came up many times. The junction and the germline gene differ at one end; a read error may be behind it. This chain links TRBV7-2 with TRBJ2-1, with 9 bases that match TRBD2. Germline V lookup: CDR1 SGHTA, CDR2 FQGNSA. This CDR3 region has 17 residues. CDR3 protein: CASSLAGGGRAYNEQFF. The CDR3 DNA is TGTGCCAGCAGCTTAGCAGGAGGCGGGAGGGCCTATAATGAGCAGTTCTTC.

This clonotype was detected only a few times. This chain links TRBV6-6 with TRBJ2-1, with D maybe TRBD1 (5 bases). The length of the CDR3 is 15 residues. Trimming cost V 6 bases and J 2 bases, with 14 bases left between them. Germline V gene lookup returns CDR1 MNHNY and CDR2 SVGAGI (reference sequence). DNA for the CDR3: TGTGCCAGCAGCCAGGGCTTACTAACCTACAATGAGCAGTTCTTC. Translated, it gives CASSQGLLTYNEQFF.

The rearrangement uses TRBV24-1 and TRBJ2-5, with TRBD1 identical over 7 bases. With 9 bases clipped from V and 4 bases from J, the junction kept 4 bases outside the gene matches. The CDR3 extends over 12 amino acids. Germline CDR1 KGHDR, CDR2 SFDVKD. CDR3 sequence: CATSTGRETQYF. DNA of the CDR3: TGTGCCACCTCGACAGGGCGAGAGACCCAGTACTTC.

This clonotype appeared a few times. The CDR3 is CAISESTQDQPQHF. The CDR3 nucleotides are TGTGCCATCAGTGAGTCGACTCAGGATCAGCCCCAGCATTTT. V and J are TRBV10-3 and TRBJ1-5, with no clear D. Germline assignment: CDR1 ENHRY and CDR2 SYGVKD. Trimming shortened V by 0 bases and J by 5 bases, and 8 bases separated the two germline ends. CDR3 length equals 14 residues.

The chain is built from TRBV6-6 and TRBJ1-5, with a possible D match to TRBD1 (5 bases). Deletions cut 0 bases from V and 4 bases from J, with 13 bases between. Per the germline V gene, CDR1 is MNHNY and CDR2 is SVGAGI (reference sequence). The CDR3 is 16 amino acids. CDR3 region: CASSYSKGGVNQPQHF. The DNA for the CDR3 is TGTGCCAGCAGTTACTCGAAAGGAGGGGTGAATCAGCCCCAGCATTTT.

CDR3 coding DNA: TGTGCCAGCAGTTTTGGCCACCTCTATGGCTACACCTTC. Translating it yields CASSFGHLYGYTF. The genes are TRBV28 and TRBJ1-2; D not certain. V was pared by 3 bases and J by 4 bases, with 9 bases between. Germline loops: CDR1 MDHEN, CDR2 SYDVKM. This CDR3 comprises 13 residues.

Only a few counts were recorded for this clonotype. CDR3 amino acids: CASSLTAGTYEQYV. The CDR3 region has the DNA TGTGCCAGCAGCTTAACCGCGGGAACCTACGAGCAGTACGTC. V is TRBV7-8 and J is TRBJ2-7, with D maybe TRBD2 (6 bases). Germline V gene data show CDR1 as SGHVS and CDR2 as FQNEAQ. The length of the CDR3 is 14 residues. V was trimmed by 2 bases and J by 2 bases, leaving 10 bases between them.

CDR3 in DNA: TGTGCCAGCAGTAAAGATTACACTGAAGCTTTCTTT. Residues: CASSKDYTEAFF. The gene calls are TRBV27 and TRBJ1-1; D uncertain. In germline, CDR1 is MNHEY, CDR2 SMNVEV (reference sequence). There are 12 residues in the CDR3. Trimming took 5 bases from V and 3 from J, leaving 7 bases between them.

This clonotype occurred a few times. This chain connects TRBV6-6 to TRBJ1-6; tentative D call: TRBD1 (5 bases). V was shortened by 4 bases and J by 6 bases, with 10 bases between the two germline ends. This CDR3 region has 14 residues. Germline V gives CDR1 MNHNY, CDR2 SVGAGI (reference sequence). CDR3 protein: CASSFQGANSPLHF. For the CDR3, the DNA is TGTGCCAGCAGTTTTCAGGGAGCTAATTCACCCCTCCACTTT.

The J gene is TRBJ2-1, the V gene TRBV7-9; D is perhaps TRBD1 (6 bases). The CDR3 length is 13 residues. Germline V lookup: CDR1 SEHNR, CDR2 FQNEAQ (reference sequence). Trimming took 3 bases from V and 4 from J, leaving 7 bases between them. The CDR3 DNA sequence: TGTGCCAGCAGCTTGGGACATTACAATGAGCAGTTCTTC. Protein sequence: CASSLGHYNEQFF. Filled out from reference TRBV7-9 and TRBJ2-1, the complete variable domain reads DTGVSQNPRHKITKRGQNVTFRCDPISEHNRLYWYRQTLGQGPEFLTYFQNEAQLEKSRLLSDRFSAERPKGSFSTLEIQRTEQGDSAMYLCASSLGHYNEQFFGPGTRLTVL.

This clonotype appeared many times. J is TRBJ1-4 and V is TRBV7-2; D uncertain. With 4 bases removed from V and 10 bases from J, the gap between germline ends came to 13 bases. This CDR3 is 13 amino acids long. CDR1 is SGHTA, CDR2 FQGNSA, per germline. The DNA of the CDR3 is TGTGCCAGCAGCTCCCCGAACGAGGGAAAACTGTTTTTT. Translation: CASSSPNEGKLFF.

This clonotype was recorded many times. The rearrangement joins TRBV7-2 to TRBJ2-7; maybe TRBD2 (6 bases). Germline CDR1 is SGHTA and CDR2 is FQGNSA. The CDR3 loop spans 15 amino acids. V was cut by 1 base and J by 0 bases, with 10 bases left in between. The CDR3 reads CASSLERRGSYEQYF. The CDR3 coding sequence is TGTGCCAGCAGCTTAGAACGGCGGGGCTCCTACGAGCAGTACTTC.

This clonotype came up a few times. This chain uses TRBV11-2 with TRBJ2-1; D not certain. The germline gives CDR1 SGHAT, CDR2 FQNNGV. V lost 1 base to trimming and J lost 3 bases, with 10 bases between them. The CDR3 totals 15 residues. The CDR3 reads CASSLGLGNYNEQFF. As DNA, the CDR3 is TGTGCCAGCAGCTTAGGGCTAGGGAACTACAATGAGCAGTTCTTC.

J is TRBJ2-7 and V is TRBV4-1; D remains unclear. CDR3 length: 16 amino acids. The germline CDR1 and CDR2 sequences are MGHRA and YSYEKL. The ends were cut back, 0 bases at V and 2 bases at J, with 14 bases in the middle. CDR3 sequence: CASSQDWADPTYEQYF. The DNA of the CDR3 is TGCGCCAGCAGCCAAGATTGGGCGGACCCGACCTACGAGCAGTACTTC.

The V call is TRBV5-6, the J call TRBJ2-1, with D possibly TRBD2 on 5 matching bases. CDR3 size: 13 residues. The germline CDR1 and CDR2 sequences are SGHDT and YYEEEE. V was trimmed by 6 bases and J by 5 bases, leaving 12 bases between them. CDR3 region: CASTAGLNNEQFF. CDR3 nucleotide sequence: TGTGCCAGCACCGCGGGCCTTAACAATGAGCAGTTCTTC.

The chain uses TRBV20-1 and TRBJ2-1; 11 bases line up with TRBD2. Germline loops: CDR1 DFQATT, CDR2 SNEGSKA (reference sequence). The CDR3 is 15 residues long. V lost 2 bases to trimming and J lost 9 bases; unmatched junction nucleotides: 9. CDR3 sequence: CSARSLAGGPGEQFF. DNA for the CDR3: TGCAGTGCTAGATCATTAGCGGGAGGGCCGGGTGAGCAGTTCTTC.

In its sample, this clonotype was seen a few times. The chain links TRBV7-9 to TRBJ2-3; 10 bases align to TRBD2. Germline values: CDR1 SEHNR, CDR2 FQNEAQ (reference sequence). This CDR3 is 16 amino acids long. Trimming at V came to 5 bases and at J to 4 bases, leaving 9 bases not matched to a gene. The CDR3 sequence: CASSVVRAGGADTQYF. As DNA, the CDR3 is TGTGCCAGCAGCGTAGTCCGAGCGGGAGGGGCAGATACGCAGTATTTT.

This clonotype was counted only a few times. This chain uses TRBV5-6 with TRBJ1-2; TRBD1 matches 12 bases. V shed 2 bases and J 7 bases; nucleotides not matched to a gene: 3. The CDR3 has 14 amino acids. The germline V gene has CDR1 SGHDT and CDR2 YYEEEE. The CDR3 sequence: CASSLGTGGSGYTF. CDR3 bases: TGTGCCAGCAGCTTAGGGACAGGGGGCTCTGGCTACACCTTC.

This clonotype was observed a few times. The chain uses TRBV7-2 and TRBJ1-3; the D gene is possibly TRBD1 (6 bases). Germline V lookup: CDR1 SGHTA, CDR2 FQGNSA. The CDR3 runs to 16 residues. The V and J ends lost 5 bases and 4 bases respectively, with 18 bases between them. CDR3 bases: TGTGCCAGCAGCGGGGGGCAGGCGGGGTCCGGAAACACCATATATTTT. Encoded protein: CASSGGQAGSGNTIYF.

V and J are TRBV7-2 and TRBJ2-5, with D unclear. This CDR3 region has 13 residues. The germline CDR1 and CDR2 sequences are SGHTA and FQGNSA. V gave up 5 bases and J gave up 4 bases, with 11 bases separating them. The CDR3 sequence: CASSPPTGETQYF. Written as DNA, the CDR3 is TGTGCCAGCAGCCCTCCGACTGGAGAGACCCAGTACTTC.

The V and J genes are TRBV12-3 or TRBV12-4 and TRBJ1-2; tentatively, D is TRBD1 (5 bases). Trimming removed 7 bases from V and 2 bases from J, with 14 bases in between. The CDR3 extends over 14 amino acids. DNA for the CDR3: TGTGCCAGCACCCCTGACAGTCCCAACTATGGCTACACCTTC. Translated, it gives CASTPDSPNYGYTF.

Many counts were recorded for this clonotype. V is TRBV12-5 and J is TRBJ1-1, with D possibly being TRBD1 (5 bases). From germline, CDR1 is LGHNT and CDR2 FRNRAP. V was trimmed by 4 bases and J by 3 bases, leaving 15 bases between them. This CDR3 has 15 amino acids. CDR3 bases: TGTGCTAGTGGTTCTTCAGGCAGGGCCCACACTGAAGCTTTCTTT. It specifies CASGSSGRAHTEAFF.

This clonotype was seen repeatedly, ten times or more. This chain uses TRBV6-2 or TRBV6-3 with TRBJ2-1; no reliable D call. The CDR3 has 11 residues. Germline CDR1 and CDR2: MNHEY and SVGEGT. The V and J ends lost 4 bases and 9 bases respectively, with 7 bases between them. The CDR3 bases are TGTGCCAGCAGTTTAGGCCTTGAGCAGTTCTTC. Its protein is CASSLGLEQFF.